The 9 T cell receptor beta chains below all came from one sample that was sequenced in a study of regulatory T cells in long-lasting Graves disease. HTBI primers from iRepertoire and Arm-PCR of CDR3 regions yielded the TCR beta libraries. Using its own MiXCR run on the multiplex PCR reads, TCRdb lists one record per CDR3 protein. The sample lists 450,000 to 700,000 distinct CDR3 sequences, approximately 12% occurring once. Time point of the sample: newly diagnosed GD, antithyroid drugs for less than 3 months. PBMC-extracted RNA yielded the TCR library. The same sample was also used in a study of T cells in Graves' hyperthyroidism and ophthalmopathy.

The sequencing used peripheral blood mononuclear cells (PBMCs), collected at new diagnosis, from a patient treated with antithyroid drugs. The source is a man aged 25 to 45 with Graves disease.

The table lists this clonotype with many counts. The V gene is TRBV29-1, the J gene TRBJ1-2; D not resolved. This CDR3 has 12 residues. Germline V gives CDR1 SQVTM, CDR2 ANQGSEA. Trimming shortened V by 2 bases and J by 8 bases, and 12 bases separated the two germline ends. The CDR3 sequence is CSVELGYMGYTF. CDR3 in DNA: TGCAGCGTTGAATTGGGCTATATGGGCTACACCTTC. Combining the CDR3 with reference TRBV29-1 and TRBJ1-2 gives the whole variable domain SAVISQKPSRDICQRGTSLTIQCQVDSQVTMMFWYRQQPGQSLTLIATANQGSEATYESGFVIDKFPISRPNLTFSTLTVSNMSPEDSSIYLCSVELGYMGYTFGSGTRLTVV.

This clonotype was observed at least ten times. The chain joins TRBV6-1 to TRBJ2-7; D gene unclear. The CDR3 loop spans 13 amino acids. Trimming removed 5 bases from V and 3 bases from J, with 11 bases in between. CDR1 is MNHNS and CDR2 is SASEGT in the germline V gene. CDR3 nucleotides: TGTGCCAGCAGTCTTCCCTCTAACTACGAGCAGTACTTC. Encoded protein: CASSLPSNYEQYF.

This clonotype came up a few times. At one boundary the junction diverges from the germline segment, which might be a read error. The genes are TRBV19 and TRBJ1-5; tentatively, D is TRBD1 (5 bases). Germline CDR1 reads LNHDA; CDR2 reads SQIVND (reference sequence). The CDR3 spans 15 residues. CDR3 protein: CTSSIDTEGNQPQHF. In nucleotides, the CDR3 is TGTACCAGTAGTATTGATACCGAGGGGAATCAGCCCCAGCATTTT.

J is TRBJ1-2 and V is TRBV28; 7 nucleotides agree with TRBD1. Germline V gene data show CDR1 as MDHEN and CDR2 as SYDVKM. The CDR3 contains 16 residues. V dropped 3 bases and J dropped 2; count of bases not matched to a gene: 9. Here the CDR3 DNA reads TGTGCCAGCAGTTTTCGGTATCGGGGACAGAACTATGGCTACACCTTC. It translates to CASSFRYRGQNYGYTF.

The chain combines TRBV20-1 with TRBJ2-1; 14 bases line up with TRBD2. The better agreement between TRBJ2-5 and the DNA end casts doubt on the J call. The CDR3 is 15 amino acids. Germline CDR1 DFQATT, CDR2 SNEGSKA (reference sequence). CDR3 sequence: CSAERLAGGPETQYF. CDR3 nucleotide sequence: TGCAGTGCTGAACGACTAGCGGGAGGGCCGGAGACCCAGTACTTC.

The chain recombines TRBV10-2 with TRBJ1-6; a weak D match, TRBD1 (6 bases). CDR1 and CDR2 from the germline V gene are WSHSY and SAAADI. V lost 10 bases and J 7 bases, leaving 20 bases between the germline ends. The CDR3 is made up of 15 amino acids. The chain's CDR3 is CATHPTGGENSPLHF. CDR3 bases: TGCGCCACCCACCCCACGGGGGGCGAAAATTCACCCCTCCACTTT.

The chain combines TRBV11-2 with TRBJ2-6, with D possibly TRBD2 on 5 matching bases. Trimming left V 5 bases short and J 4 bases short, with 12 bases between. Germline V lookup: CDR1 SGHAT, CDR2 FQNNGV. There are 15 residues in the CDR3. The DNA of the CDR3 is TGTGCCAGCAGCGGAATGAGGGTGGGGGCCAACGTCCTGACTTTC. It translates to CASSGMRVGANVLTF.

This clonotype came up many times. The V call is TRBV20-1, the J call TRBJ2-7; no firm D call. The length of the CDR3 is 13 residues. The germline V and J ends were trimmed by 1 base and 6 bases, with 13 bases remaining between them. Germline CDR1 is DFQATT and CDR2 is SNEGSKA (reference sequence). CDR3 sequence (DNA): TGCAGTGCTAGAGGATCGACACTCTCCGAGCAGTACTTC. Translating gives CSARGSTLSEQYF.

The CDR3 DNA sequence: TGTGCCAGCAGCTTAGATACAGCACCCTATGGCTACACCTTC. It specifies CASSLDTAPYGYTF. The chain is built from TRBV7-9 and TRBJ1-2, with unresolved D. V lost 1 base and J lost 4, with 10 bases in between. The CDR3 length is 14 residues. The germline V gene has CDR1 SEHNR and CDR2 FQNEAQ (reference sequence). The full variable domain, in which reference TRBV7-9 and TRBJ1-2 provide the parts outside the CDR3, is DTGVSQNPRHKITKRGQNVTFRCDPISEHNRLYWYRQTLGQGPEFLTYFQNEAQLEKSRLLSDRFSAERPKGSFSTLEIQRTEQGDSAMYLCASSLDTAPYGYTFGSGTRLTVV.